Listed here are 20 T cell receptor beta chains from one sample, sequenced in a study of Ad26.COV2.S vaccination and SARS-CoV-2 variants (dated by TCRdb to 2020 to 2022). The library came from the immunoSEQ multiplex PCR assay. TCRdb took over this immuneACCESS table, retaining in-frame rearrangements with V and J assigned. Such tables are incomplete; in checked studies, under half of the missing clones stem from an unresolved V gene, and the remainder is unexplained. The sample table lists about 480,000 clones, roughly nine tenths of them with a count of one. The ten biggest clones cover roughly 13% of the sample. The label giving this sample's treatment or condition can be read as: over 15 received Ad26.COV2.S at low or high dose, single or two shots; about 5 received placebo; per-sample allocation not given. Repertoires of vaccine and placebo recipients were sequenced from samples collected on day 63 after the first injection.

The source material was peripheral blood, sampled in a trial of Ad26.COV2.S vaccine versus placebo. These receptors were collected from a person between 18 and 65 years old who received the Ad26.COV2.S COVID-19 vaccine or a placebo.

The V and J genes are TRBV27 and TRBJ1-1, with D unclear. From germline, CDR1 is MNHEY and CDR2 SMNVEV (reference sequence). The CDR3 extends over 13 amino acids. V lost 8 bases to trimming and J lost 1 base, with 11 bases between them. CDR3 bases: TGTGCCAGCGGACGGAAACCGAACACTGAAGCTTTCTTT. Its translation: CASGRKPNTEAFF.

CDR3 sequence: CARVLRVLENSGANVLTF. In DNA, the CDR3 is TGTGCCAGAGTTCTCAGGGTTTTAGAAAACTCTGGGGCCAACGTCCTGACTTTC. The V gene is TRBV13, the J gene TRBJ2-6; D might be TRBD1 (5 bases). Per germline, CDR1 PRHDT and CDR2 FYEKMQ (reference sequence). This CDR3 spans 18 amino acids. Trimming took 9 bases from V and 0 from J, leaving 21 bases between them.

This sequence joins TRBV19 and TRBJ2-5, with D perhaps matching TRBD2 (5 bases). This CDR3 is built from 13 residues. The V end was cut by 8 bases, the J end by 4 bases, with 14 bases between. Germline values: CDR1 LNHDA, CDR2 SQIVND (reference sequence). The CDR3 loop is CASSYLRGETQYF. The DNA for the CDR3 is TGTGCCAGTTCCTACCTCCGGGGAGAGACCCAGTACTTC.

The V and J genes are TRBV27 and TRBJ1-5, with D possibly being TRBD1 (5 bases). The CDR3 covers 12 residues. Trimming cost V 4 bases and J 9 bases, with 10 bases left between them. From germline, CDR1 is MNHEY and CDR2 SMNVEV (reference sequence). The DNA of the CDR3 is TGTGCCAGCAGTTCGGGGGGTGGGCCCCAGCATTTT. Its translation: CASSSGGGPQHF.

J is TRBJ1-1 and V is TRBV7-2; no clear D gene. The V end lost 1 base, the J end lost 5 bases, and 14 bases lay between the germline ends. Germline lookup yields CDR1 SGHTA and CDR2 FQGNSA. The CDR3 consists of 15 residues. Here the CDR3 reads CASSLVGGSLTEAFF. In DNA form, the CDR3 reads TGTGCCAGCAGCTTAGTTGGAGGCAGCCTAACTGAAGCTTTCTTT.

The chain is built from TRBV29-1 and TRBJ2-7, with 7 bases identical to TRBD1. The V and J ends lost 6 bases and 2 bases, in that order; junction bases with no gene match: 4. Germline V CDR1 and CDR2: SQVTM, ANQGSEA. The CDR3 is 12 residues long. The CDR3 loop is CSVTTGAYEQYF. The DNA of the CDR3 is TGCAGCGTAACTACAGGGGCCTACGAGCAGTACTTC.

The CDR3 sequence: CASRDTAYEQYF. In DNA, the CDR3 is TGTGCCAGCCGGGACACGGCCTACGAGCAGTACTTC. The chain joins TRBV2 to TRBJ2-7, with a weak D call TRBD1 (6 bases). Germline CDR1 reads SNHLY; CDR2 reads FYNNEI. The CDR3 loop spans 12 amino acids. Trimming pared 8 bases from V and 2 bases from J, leaving 10 bases between.

The gene calls are TRBV19 and TRBJ2-1, with 8 positions matching TRBD1. CDR1 and CDR2 (germline): LNHDA, SQIVND (reference sequence). The CDR3 loop spans 11 amino acids. CDR3 DNA sequence: TGTGGGACACAGGGGGGCGGTGAGCAGTTCTTC. It translates to CGTQGGGEQFF.

J is TRBJ2-1 and V is TRBV30; tentative D call: TRBD2 (5 bases). The germline gives CDR1 GTSNPN, CDR2 SVGIG (reference sequence). This CDR3 is built from 17 residues. Trimming removed 3 bases from V and 5 bases from J, with 23 bases in between. For the CDR3, the DNA is TGTGCCTGGAGAGTGCTTAGGACGAGGAGGTCGCACAATGAGCAGTTCTTC. Amino acids: CAWRVLRTRRSHNEQFF.

V gene TRBV7-2 combines with J gene TRBJ1-1, with unresolved D. Between the trimmed V and J ends, which lost 0 bases and 12 bases, there was a span of 8 bases. CDR3 size: 11 residues. Germline V gene data show CDR1 as SGHTA and CDR2 as FQGNSA. CDR3 amino acids: CASSLAQYPFF. CDR3 coding DNA: TGTGCCAGCAGCTTAGCACAGTATCCTTTCTTT.

V and J are TRBV29-1 and TRBJ1-2; possible D gene TRBD1, 5 bases. Deletions cut 8 bases from V and 7 bases from J, with 14 bases between. The germline gives CDR1 SQVTM, CDR2 ANQGSEA. The CDR3 loop spans 11 amino acids. CDR3 DNA sequence: TGCAGCCTCTGGGGCGGTGCTGGCTACACCTTC. Amino acid sequence: CSLWGGAGYTF.

The chain links TRBV5-1 to TRBJ2-2, with D possibly being TRBD1 (5 bases). CDR3 length equals 15 residues. Germline CDR1 SGHRS, CDR2 YFSETQ. V was pared by 3 bases and J by 0 bases, with 9 bases between. CDR3 sequence (DNA): TGCGCCAGCAGCTGGCAGACAGCGAACACCGGGGAGCTGTTTTTT. This sequence encodes CASSWQTANTGELFF.

This clone was detected only once. The chain employs TRBV28 and TRBJ2-5; 11 bases align to TRBD1. CDR1 and CDR2 (germline): MDHEN, SYDVKM. The CDR3 covers 14 residues. V was clipped by 8 bases and J by 5 bases; unmatched bases: 7. CDR3 sequence: CASRGQGVIETQYF. The DNA of the CDR3 is TGTGCCAGCCGGGGACAGGGGGTGATCGAGACCCAGTACTTC.

The J gene is TRBJ2-5, the V gene TRBV9; no clear D gene. Germline V gene lookup returns CDR1 SGDLS and CDR2 YYNGEE. V was pared by 7 bases and J by 2 bases, with 12 bases between. The CDR3 sequence is 13 residues long. The CDR3 reads CASAFHPQETQYF. The CDR3, as DNA: TGTGCCAGCGCCTTCCACCCACAAGAGACCCAGTACTTC.

In DNA, the CDR3 is TGTGCCAGCAGTTGGAACGCCGAGCAGTACTTC. Its translation is CASSWNAEQYF. This rearrangement joins TRBV28 to TRBJ2-7, with D unresolved. V was shortened by 4 bases and J by 6 bases, with 7 bases between the two germline ends. The germline V gene encodes CDR1 MDHEN and CDR2 SYDVKM. The CDR3 length is 11 residues.

The V call is TRBV11-3, the J call TRBJ2-2; TRBD1 agrees at 12 bases. Germline assignment: CDR1 SGHNT and CDR2 YENEEA. The J segment lost 3 bases and the V segment lost 5 bases, leaving 4 bases of the junction unmatched. This CDR3 contains 16 residues. The CDR3 loop reads CASSPRDRGHTGELFF. The CDR3 DNA reads as TGTGCCAGCAGCCCGCGGGACAGGGGGCACACCGGGGAGCTGTTTTTT.

The rearrangement uses TRBV24-1 and TRBJ2-3, with 7 bases fitting TRBD1. This CDR3 is 14 amino acids long. The V gene end was trimmed by 1 base and the J gene end by 9 bases; junction bases not matched to a gene: 6. From germline, CDR1 is KGHDR and CDR2 SFDVKD. CDR3 in amino acids: CATSDFLNRGTQYF. In DNA form, the CDR3 reads TGTGCCACCAGTGATTTTCTTAACAGGGGCACGCAGTATTTT.

The chain combines TRBV29-1 with TRBJ1-4, with 10 bases matching TRBD1. In germline, CDR1 is SQVTM, CDR2 ANQGSEA. The CDR3 contains 14 residues. J was trimmed by 8 bases and V by 4 bases; bases with no gene match: 7. CDR3 loop: CSVAGTGVGEKLFF. The CDR3 DNA follows: TGCAGCGTTGCCGGGACAGGGGTAGGAGAAAAACTGTTTTTT.

The V and J genes are TRBV29-1 and TRBJ2-1, with 8 bases identical to TRBD2. V lost 3 bases, J lost 10 bases, and 8 bases stayed unmatched. The CDR3 is 13 amino acids. CDR1 and CDR2 from the germline V gene are SQVTM and ANQGSEA. As DNA, the CDR3 is TGCAGCGTTGATTCGGTAGCGGGATGGGAGCAGTTCTTC. Translated: CSVDSVAGWEQFF.

This chain uses TRBV7-6 with TRBJ2-5; 7 positions match TRBD2. Germline V CDR1 and CDR2: SGHVS, FNYEAQ. V was pared by 4 bases and J by 4 bases, with 9 bases of the junction left unmatched. This CDR3 has 15 residues. The DNA for the CDR3 is TGTGCCAGCAGCTATACAAGCGGGAAGGGAGAGACCCAGTACTTC. Its protein is CASSYTSGKGETQYF. Filled out from reference TRBV7-6 and TRBJ2-5, the complete variable domain reads GAGVSQSPRYKVTKRGQDVALRCDPISGHVSLYWYRQALGQGPEFLTYFNYEAQQDKSGLPNDRFSAERPEGSISTLTIQRTEQRDSAMYRCASSYTSGKGETQYFGPGTRLLVL.